These 5 T cell receptor beta chains were sequenced from one sample in a study of blood T cell repertoires in COVID-19. Generated by immunoSEQ multiplex PCR, the TCRdb table keeps only in-frame clones and is missing some. The sample yields 250,000 to 300,000 clones, roughly 80% seen once. Sequencing was performed on PBMCs or T cells enriched from blood (not recorded which). These receptors all stem from a man aged 40-50 years who had been exposed to COVID-19.

This rearrangement joins TRBV5-4 to TRBJ2-1; TRBD1 matches at 7 bases. The germline gives CDR1 SGHNT, CDR2 YYREEE (reference sequence). The CDR3 runs 16 residues. V was pared by 3 bases and J by 5 bases, with 11 bases of the junction left unmatched. The CDR3 spells CASSSTQGFGNNEQFF. The CDR3 nucleotides read TGTGCCAGCAGCTCAACACAGGGGTTTGGGAACAATGAGCAGTTCTTC.

This chain joins TRBV3-1 (or the pseudogene TRBV3-2) and TRBJ1-5; D unresolved. Germline CDR1 is LGHDT and CDR2 is YNNKEL (reference sequence). V lost 1 base, J lost 7 bases, and 8 bases lay in between. The CDR3 is made up of 13 amino acids. The DNA for the CDR3 is TGTGCCAGCAGCCAAGGGCCGGGGCAGCCCCAGCATTTT. It is translated as CASSQGPGQPQHF.

This chain uses TRBV23-1 with TRBJ1-5; D not certain. TRBV23-1 is identified as an open reading frame with a role that is uncertain. The length of the CDR3 is 13 residues. V lost 5 bases, J lost 5 bases, and 10 bases lay in between. The DNA for the CDR3 is TGCGCCAGCAGTGACGGGGAGTATCAGCCCCAGCATTTT. Amino acid sequence: CASSDGEYQPQHF.

The V and J genes are TRBV5-1 and TRBJ1-2; 10 bases are a match to TRBD1. CDR1 is SGHRS and CDR2 is YFSETQ in the germline V gene. V lost 3 bases, J lost 6 bases, and 2 bases stayed unmatched. This CDR3 has 13 amino acids. CDR3 sequence (DNA): TGCGCCAGCAGCTCGGGACAGGGGAATGGCTACACCTTC. It codes for CASSSGQGNGYTF.

This chain connects TRBV9 to TRBJ2-3; a possible D gene is TRBD2 (6 bases). Germline values: CDR1 SGDLS, CDR2 YYNGEE. V was clipped by 8 bases and J by 2 bases, with 15 bases between them. This CDR3 has 14 residues. This chain's CDR3 is CASSSSGITDTQYF. DNA for the CDR3: TGTGCCAGTTCGAGTAGCGGAATCACAGATACGCAGTATTTT.